This T cell receptor beta chain was obtained from a study of blood T cell repertoires in COVID-19. This CDR3 is 18 amino acids long. Germline V gives CDR1 SGHVS, CDR2 FNYEAQ. Losses at the gene ends were 2 bases for V and 0 bases for J; bases not matched to a gene: 9. TCRdb keeps only in-frame clones here, not all; method: immunoSEQ multiplex PCR. This sample has approximately 200,000 clones; 85% occur once, and the top ten carry approximately 18%. The source is a man between 35 and 55 years old who had recovered from COVID-19. Sequencing used PBMCs or T cells enriched from blood (not recorded which). This chain joins TRBV7-6 and TRBJ2-7; 11 nucleotides match TRBD1. CDR3 sequence reads: CASSLQVGTGGNSYEQYF. CDR3 coding DNA: TGTGCCAGCAGCTTACAAGTTGGGACAGGGGGAAACTCCTACGAGCAGTACTTC.